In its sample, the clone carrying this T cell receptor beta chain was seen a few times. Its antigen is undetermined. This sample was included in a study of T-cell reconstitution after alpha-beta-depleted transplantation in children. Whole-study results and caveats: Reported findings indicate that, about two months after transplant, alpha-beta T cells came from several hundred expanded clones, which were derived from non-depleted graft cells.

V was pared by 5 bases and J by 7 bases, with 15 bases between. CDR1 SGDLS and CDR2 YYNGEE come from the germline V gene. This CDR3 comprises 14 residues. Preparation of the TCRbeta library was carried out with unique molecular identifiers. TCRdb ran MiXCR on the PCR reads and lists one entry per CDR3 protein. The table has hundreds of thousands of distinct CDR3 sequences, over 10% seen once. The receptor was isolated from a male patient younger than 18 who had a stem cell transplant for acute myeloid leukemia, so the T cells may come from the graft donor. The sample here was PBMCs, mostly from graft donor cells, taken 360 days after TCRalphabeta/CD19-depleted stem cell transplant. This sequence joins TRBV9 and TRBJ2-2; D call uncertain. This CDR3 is CASRSTATNGELFF. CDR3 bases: TGTGCCAGCAGGTCTACCGCAACGAACGGGGAGCTGTTTTTT.